The clone carrying this T cell receptor (beta chain) occurred a few times. In TCRdb, the RT-PCR reads were re-called with MiXCR into one record per CDR3 protein. The sample lists about 540,000 distinct CDR3 sequences, roughly 23% occurring once. This sample was included in a study of response to subunit inactivated influenza vaccine. Germline CDR1 KGHDR, CDR2 SFDVKD. With V trimmed by 4 bases and J by 5 bases, 4 bases remained unmatched. The CDR3 runs to 14 residues. Another study also made use of these data, one on T cells expressing NK-cell markers. That source reports: The authors generated TCR beta cDNA through 5'RACE template switching with UMIs. Repertoire data for TCR beta were derived from sorted T cells (CD3+CD56+NKG2C+, CD3+CD56+NKG2C- and CD3+CD56-NKG2C+). The CD3+CD56-NKG2C+ fraction of a few donors was also led by these clonotypes.

This TCR came from a man over 45 who received an inactivated influenza vaccine. This chain uses TRBV24-1 with TRBJ2-3; 8 bases fit TRBD2. Sample: CD4+ T cells sorted from PBMCs, taken approximately 13 days after vaccination. In nucleotides, the CDR3 is TGTGCCACCAGTGACCGGGGGGGCGGAGATACGCAGTATTTT. Translation gives CATSDRGGGDTQYF.